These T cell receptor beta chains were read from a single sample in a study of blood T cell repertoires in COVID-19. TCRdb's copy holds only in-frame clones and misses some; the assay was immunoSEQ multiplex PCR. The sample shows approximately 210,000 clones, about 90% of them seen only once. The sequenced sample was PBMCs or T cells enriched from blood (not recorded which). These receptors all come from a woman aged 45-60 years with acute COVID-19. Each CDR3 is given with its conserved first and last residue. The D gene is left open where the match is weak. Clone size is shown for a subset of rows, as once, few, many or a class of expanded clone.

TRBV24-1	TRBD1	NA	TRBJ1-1	CATSDFQGGAFF
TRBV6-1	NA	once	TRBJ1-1	CASSDRVGTEAFF
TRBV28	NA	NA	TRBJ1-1	CATHDTNTEAFF
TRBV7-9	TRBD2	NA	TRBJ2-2	CASRHGLAGEGGELFF
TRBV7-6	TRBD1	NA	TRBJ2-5	CASSLHRGRWETQYF
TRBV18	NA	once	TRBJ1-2	CASSPPMGARSYTF
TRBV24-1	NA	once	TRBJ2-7	CATSDFSRATPLSCHEQYF
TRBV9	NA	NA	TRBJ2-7	CASSVGGDPYEQYF
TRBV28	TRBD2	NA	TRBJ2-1	CASSLYGTSGSTYNEQFF
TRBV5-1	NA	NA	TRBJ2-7	CASSPGSRQREQYF
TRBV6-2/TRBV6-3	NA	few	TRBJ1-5	CASSRQNQPQHF
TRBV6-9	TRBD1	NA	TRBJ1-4	CASRPGQGGEKLFF
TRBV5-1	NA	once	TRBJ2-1	CASRETSYNEQFF
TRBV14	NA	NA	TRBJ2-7	CASSLPGTTHYEQYF
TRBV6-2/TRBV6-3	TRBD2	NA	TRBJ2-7	CASSPRTSGHLEQYF